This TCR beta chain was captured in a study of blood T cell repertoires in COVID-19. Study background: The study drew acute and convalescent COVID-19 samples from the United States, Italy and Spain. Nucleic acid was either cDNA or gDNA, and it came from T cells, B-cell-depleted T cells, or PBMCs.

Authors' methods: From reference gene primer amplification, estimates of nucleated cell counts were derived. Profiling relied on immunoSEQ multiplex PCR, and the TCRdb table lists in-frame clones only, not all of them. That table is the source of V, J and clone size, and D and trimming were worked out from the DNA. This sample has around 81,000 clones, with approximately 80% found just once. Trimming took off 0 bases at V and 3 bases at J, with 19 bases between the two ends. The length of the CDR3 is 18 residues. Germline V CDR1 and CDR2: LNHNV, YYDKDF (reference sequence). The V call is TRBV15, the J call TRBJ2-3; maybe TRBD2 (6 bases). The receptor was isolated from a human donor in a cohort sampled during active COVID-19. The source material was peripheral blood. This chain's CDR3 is CATSREGGGGWRTDTQYF. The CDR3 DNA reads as TGTGCCACCAGCAGAGAGGGGGGAGGAGGGTGGAGGACAGATACGCAGTATTTT.